What follows is one TCR beta chain and its context. Its antigen is unknown. Clones were sequenced by immunoSEQ multiplex PCR, and TCRdb holds only the in-frame ones, with some missing. This sample has under 5,500 clones; 70% to 80% occur once, and the top ten carry more than 2.5%. These data originate in a study of neoadjuvant nivolumab and ipilimumab in lung cancer. Whole-study findings and limits: From pretherapy to surgery, tumor richness and clonality rose with dual therapy. Blood richness before therapy tracked richness in tumors resected after neoadjuvant therapy.

CDR3 length: 12 amino acids. V dropped 4 bases and J dropped 6 bases, with 10 bases sitting between them. Germline V gene data show CDR1 as SGHVS and CDR2 as FNYEAQ. The sample consisted of normal lung tissue adjacent to the tumor, taken after neoadjuvant nivolumab, alone or with ipilimumab, at or shortly before surgery. This receptor was obtained from an adult with non-small cell lung cancer. Some clones in this sample may be carry-over from other donors' samples. The chain has TRBV7-6 and TRBJ2-7; D perhaps matches TRBD1 (5 bases). The CDR3 loop is CASSSAGIEQYF. CDR3 bases: TGTGCCAGCAGCTCAGCAGGGATCGAGCAGTACTTC. The whole variable domain, remainder taken from reference TRBV7-6 and TRBJ2-7, is GAGVSQSPRYKVTKRGQDVALRCDPISGHVSLYWYRQALGQGPEFLTYFNYEAQQDKSGLPNDRFSAERPEGSISTLTIQRTEQRDSAMYRCASSSAGIEQYFGPGTRLTVT.